This T cell receptor (beta chain) was recorded in a study of spatial heterogeneity in lung cancer. Study-level points and caveats: Ubiquitous expanded tumor TCRs were seen in blood more at resection than at follow-up.

Time point described: sample taken at primary tumor resection. Sequencing was performed on whole RNA extracted from tumor and nontumor lung tissue, or from frozen PBMC, and the material was left unsorted. Samples were obtained from 65 to 80 donors, all untreated early-stage non-small cell lung cancer patients. The CDR3 length is 15 residues. Germline CDR1 reads SEHNR; CDR2 reads FQNEAQ (reference sequence). V was cut by 3 bases and J by 10 bases, with 22 bases left in between. In the library, each TCR cDNA molecule bore its own unique molecular identifier. MiXCR, run by TCRdb on the 5' RACE reads, gives a single entry per CDR3 protein. Among some 87,000 distinct CDR3 sequences listed, roughly 10% were seen once. This clonotype was seen just once. Its antigen is not identified.

V usage is TRBV7-9 and J usage is TRBJ2-7; TRBD2 is a possible D gene (6 bases). The starting material was PBMCs, obtained at surgery. This sequence was found in a male donor with early-stage non-small cell lung cancer. The CDR3 sequence: CASSFSRGTPGVQYF. CDR3 in DNA: TGTGCCAGCAGCTTCTCGCGGGGTACCCCGGGGGTACAGTACTTC.